This note documents a single T cell receptor beta chain sequence. This sample stems from a study of radiotherapy plus CTLA-4 blockade in lung cancer. The CDR3 is 15 residues long. Per the germline V gene, CDR1 is MNHEY and CDR2 is SVGAGI. With V trimmed by 6 bases and J by 0 bases, 5 bases remained unmatched. Using immunoSEQ multiplex PCR, the repertoire was profiled, and TCRdb retains in-frame clones only, with some absent. The sample includes 75,000 to 100,000 clones, 82% of them seen just once. Sequenced here: peripheral blood, sampled from a patient treated with radiotherapy plus ipilimumab. The sequence came from a human donor with non-small cell lung cancer who had a partial response to radiotherapy plus ipilimumab. The chain employs TRBV6-5 and TRBJ1-3; 7 bases match TRBD1. The CDR3 loop is CASSRTGDSGNTIYF. The DNA for the CDR3 is TGTGCCAGCAGCCGTACAGGGGACTCTGGAAACACCATATATTTT.